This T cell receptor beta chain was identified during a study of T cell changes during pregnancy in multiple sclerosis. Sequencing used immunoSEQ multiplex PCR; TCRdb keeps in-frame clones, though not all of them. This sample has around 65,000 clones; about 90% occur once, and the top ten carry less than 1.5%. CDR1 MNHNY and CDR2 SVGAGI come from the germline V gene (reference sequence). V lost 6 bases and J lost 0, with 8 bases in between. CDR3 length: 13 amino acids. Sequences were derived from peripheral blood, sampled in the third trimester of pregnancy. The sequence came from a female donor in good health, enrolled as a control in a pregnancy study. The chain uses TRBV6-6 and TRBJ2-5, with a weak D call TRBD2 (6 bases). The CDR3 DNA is TGTGCCAGCAGGGAGGGGTACCAAGAGACCCAGTACTTC. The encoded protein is CASREGYQETQYF.